The source of this TCR beta chain is a study of OX40 agonist ivuxolimab in advanced cancers. Study context: Each dose-escalation patient presented with hepatocellular carcinoma, melanoma, renal cell or head and neck cancer. Subjects had a mean age of 60 years, with a range of about 23 to 85; just over 80% were male. Study-wide findings and caveats: At 0.1 to 3.0 mg/kg, CD4+ and CD8+ blood T cells expanded clonally by week 6.

The ends were cut back, 0 bases at V and 5 bases at J, with 14 bases in the middle. The CDR3 is made up of 15 amino acids. In germline, CDR1 is SGHNT, CDR2 YYREEE (reference sequence). Remarks on this clone: Its antigen remains unknown.

Sequencing used immunoSEQ multiplex PCR; TCRdb keeps in-frame clones, though not all of them. This sample carries approximately 52,000 clones, roughly 85% of them seen once, and the ten largest clones take 3% to 4%. Sample: CD4+ or CD8+ T cells sorted from blood, taken in a trial of the OX40 agonist ivuxolimab. This rearrangement joins TRBV5-4 to TRBJ1-1, with D perhaps TRBD1 (6 bases). The sequence was collected from an adult with an advanced solid tumor such as melanoma, head and neck, liver or kidney cancer. The CDR3 protein is CASSLVRGGGTEAFF. CDR3 nucleotide sequence: TGTGCCAGCAGCTTGGTCAGGGGTGGTGGGACTGAAGCTTTCTTT.